The entry below gives a single TCR beta chain sequence along with its context. The table lists this clone with a count of one. The antigen it binds to is not known. The record has no base qualities; no much larger clone is one base away. V and J are trimmed by 1 base and 3 bases, and the gene matches miss 1 base of the junction. Reading from cysteine to phenylalanine, the CDR3 counts 16 amino acids. Solely the CDR3 DNA is kept, with 48 bases framed from the first base. CDR1 and CDR2 are read off the germline V gene as LGHNT and FRNRAP. Enrolling through a virtual design, the prospective study's participants ranged in age from roughly 18 to 95 years and lived across roughly 24 United States geographic areas. Cohort assignment in the prospective study relied on participant-reported clinical history from a screening survey and a study questionnaire. Exposed participants were defined as having been in contact with someone with a PCR-confirmed or clinician-diagnosed COVID-19 case within 2 weeks of study entry. Mobile phlebotomists in the prospective study collected whole blood, serum and a nasopharyngeal or oropharyngeal swab from every participant. Over a 2-month period, participants in the prospective study had the option of providing additional blood draws and questionnaires. Before DNA extraction, prospective study blood samples were shipped either frozen or at room temperature.

TCRbeta CDR3 regions were amplified from genomic DNA using the immunoSEQ Assay, a bias-controlled multiplex PCR. On the study's bioinformatics: The number of nucleated cells in each sample was estimated from the amplification of reference gene primers within the assay. To quantify the absolute abundance of each unique TCRbeta CDR3 rearrangement, sequence reads were collapsed and filtered. For each sample, productive Simpson clonality was calculated by taking the square root of Simpson's diversity index across productive rearrangements. TCRdb stores this immuneACCESS table with in-frame sequences only. Part of the clones is absent; in the studies checked, under half of the shortfall reflects unresolved V genes, and no reason is known for the rest. V and J calls and clone size come straight from that table; D and trimming were deduced from the DNA. The sample yields around 400,000 clones; 90% to 95% were counted once. The ten top clones hold about 0.78% of the sample.

These data belong to a study of blood T cell repertoires in COVID-19 (dated by TCRdb to about 2020). For context, the study as a whole: The collaborator samples originated in the United States, Italy and Spain and spanned the acute and convalescent phases of COVID-19. The repertoires were made available in a free public database intended to serve as a resource for research on the immune response to SARS-CoV-2. Where available, HLA class I and class II types were taken from metadata supplied by the sample provider and were not determined by assay-based typing. Subjects who had been exposed to COVID-19, were actively infected with it, or had recovered from it provided the deeply sampled blood TCRbeta repertoires that made up the dataset. The prospective study material was composed of cDNA or gDNA derived from T cells, B-cell-depleted T cells, or PBMCs. The sample metadata nearly always contained a de-identified subject ID, COVID-19 status, age in years and sex. Samples came from the ongoing ImmuneRACE study (first 160 participants) plus 1,254 subjects from 6 global collaborators.

The paper as a whole reports these results and caveats: How much clinical and demographic metadata was included differed by source and by participant, and the metadata was provided uncurated.

This TCR derives from a woman aged 40 to 50 who had been exposed to COVID-19. Rearrangement joined TRBV12-5 to TRBJ2-5; 14 bases in the middle match TRBD2. Sequencing was done on a sample of PBMCs or T cells enriched from blood (not recorded which). CDR3 protein: CASGLGTSGGKETQYF. The DNA reads as follows: TGTGCTAGTGGTTTGGGGACTAGCGGGGGGAAAGAGACCCAGTACTTC. Outside the CDR3, residues come from the reference TRBV12-5 and TRBJ2-5 proteins, so the full variable domain is: DARVTQTPRHKVTEMGQEVTMRCQPILGHNTVFWYRQTMMQGLELLAYFRNRAPLDDSGMPKDRFSAEMPDATLATLKIQPSEPRDSAVYFCASGLGTSGGKETQYFGPGTRLLVL.